This T cell receptor (beta chain) stems from a study of cytomegalovirus exposure and HLA in healthy donors. It was with 60 Vbeta and 13 Jbeta primers that the PCR ran. TCRdb's copy holds only in-frame clones and misses some; the assay was immunoSEQ multiplex PCR. This repertoire includes about 99,000 clones. CDR3 length equals 15 residues. V shed 5 bases and J shed 5 bases, with 18 bases lying between them. Germline V gene lookup returns CDR1 SGHAT and CDR2 FQNNGV. The gene calls are TRBV11-2 and TRBJ2-5; TRBD2 might be the D (6 bases). The sequence was obtained from a man in his forties in good health and CMV-seronegative. Sequencing was carried out using PBMCs. This chain's CDR3 is CASSKNGGGGETQYF. For the CDR3, the DNA is TGTGCCAGCAGCAAGAACGGGGGTGGTGGGGAGACCCAGTACTTC.